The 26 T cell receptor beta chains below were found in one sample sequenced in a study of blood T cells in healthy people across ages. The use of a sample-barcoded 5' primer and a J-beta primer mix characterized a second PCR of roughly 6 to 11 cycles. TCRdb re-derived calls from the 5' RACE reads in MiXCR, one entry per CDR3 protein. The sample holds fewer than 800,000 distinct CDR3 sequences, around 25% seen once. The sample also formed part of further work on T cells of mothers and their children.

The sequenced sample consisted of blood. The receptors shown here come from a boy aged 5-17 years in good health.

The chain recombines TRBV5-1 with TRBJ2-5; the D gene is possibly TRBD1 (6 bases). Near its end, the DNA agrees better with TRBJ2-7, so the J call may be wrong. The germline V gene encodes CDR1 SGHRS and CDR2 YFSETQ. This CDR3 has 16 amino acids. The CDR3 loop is CASSLNSRGASYEQYF. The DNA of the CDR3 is TGCGCCAGCAGCTTGAATAGCAGGGGCGCTTCCTACGAGCAGTACTTC.

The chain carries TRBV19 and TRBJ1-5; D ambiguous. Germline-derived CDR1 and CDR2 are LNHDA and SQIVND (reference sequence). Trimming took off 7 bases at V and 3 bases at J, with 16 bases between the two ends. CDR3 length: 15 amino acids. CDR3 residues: CASTVIWVANQPQHF. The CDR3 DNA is TGTGCCAGTACTGTGATTTGGGTCGCCAATCAGCCCCAGCATTTT.

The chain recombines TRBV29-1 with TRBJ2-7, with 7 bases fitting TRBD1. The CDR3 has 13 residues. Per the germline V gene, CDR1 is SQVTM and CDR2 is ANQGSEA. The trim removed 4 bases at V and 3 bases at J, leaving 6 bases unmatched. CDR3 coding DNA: TGCAGCGTTGCACTGGGACAGCGCTACGAGCAGTACTTC. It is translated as CSVALGQRYEQYF.

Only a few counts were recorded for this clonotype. CDR3 DNA sequence: TGTGCCAGCAGTTACTCTCCCGGACTAGCGGGGGTGGTGACCCAGTACTTC. Its translation is CASSYSPGLAGVVTQYF. The chain has TRBV6-5 and TRBJ2-5, with TRBD2 matching over 13 bases. The V gene end was trimmed by 0 bases and the J gene end by 7 bases; junction bases not matched to a gene: 8. The germline V gene has CDR1 MNHEY and CDR2 SVGAGI. The CDR3 consists of 17 residues.

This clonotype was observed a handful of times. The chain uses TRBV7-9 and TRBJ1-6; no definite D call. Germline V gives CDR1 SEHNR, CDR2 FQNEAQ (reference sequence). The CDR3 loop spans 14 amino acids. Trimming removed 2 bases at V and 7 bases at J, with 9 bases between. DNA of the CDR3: TGTGCCAGCAGCTTATTATCCCCCAATTCACCCCTCCACTTT. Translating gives CASSLLSPNSPLHF.

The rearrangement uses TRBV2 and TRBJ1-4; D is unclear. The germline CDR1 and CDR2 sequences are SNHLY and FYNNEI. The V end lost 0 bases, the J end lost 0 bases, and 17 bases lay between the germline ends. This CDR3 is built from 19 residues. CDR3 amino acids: CASSEALTAPLATNEKLFF. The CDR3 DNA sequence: TGTGCCAGCAGTGAAGCGCTTACAGCTCCGCTTGCAACTAATGAAAAACTGTTTTTT.

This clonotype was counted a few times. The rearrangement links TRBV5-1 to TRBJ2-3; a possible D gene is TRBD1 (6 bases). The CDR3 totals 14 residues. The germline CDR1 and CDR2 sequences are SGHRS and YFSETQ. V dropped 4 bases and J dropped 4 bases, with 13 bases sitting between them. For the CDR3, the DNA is TGCGCCAGCAGCAACAACAGGGAATCAGATACGCAGTATTTT. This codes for CASSNNRESDTQYF.

CDR3 sequence (DNA): TGTGCCAGCACCTCTCCGGGCCCTGCCTACGAGCAGTACTTC. Translating gives CASTSPGPAYEQYF. The rearrangement links TRBV28 to TRBJ2-1; D is ambiguous. Judging by the DNA end, TRBJ2-7 fits better; the J call may be wrong. Germline CDR1 and CDR2: MDHEN and SYDVKM. The CDR3 has 14 residues.

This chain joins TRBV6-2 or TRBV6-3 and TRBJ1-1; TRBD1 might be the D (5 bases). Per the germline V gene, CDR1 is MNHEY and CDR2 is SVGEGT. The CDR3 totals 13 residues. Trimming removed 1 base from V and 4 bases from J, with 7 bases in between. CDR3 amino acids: CASSYWGGTEAFF. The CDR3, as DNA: TGTGCCAGCAGTTACTGGGGGGGCACTGAAGCTTTCTTT.

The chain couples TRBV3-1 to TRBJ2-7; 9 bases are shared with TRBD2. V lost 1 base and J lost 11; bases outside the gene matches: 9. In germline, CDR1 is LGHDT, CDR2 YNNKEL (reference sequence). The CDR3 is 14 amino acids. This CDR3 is CASSQVTSGRPEYF. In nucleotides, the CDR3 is TGTGCCAGCAGCCAAGTCACTAGCGGGCGACCCGAGTACTTC.

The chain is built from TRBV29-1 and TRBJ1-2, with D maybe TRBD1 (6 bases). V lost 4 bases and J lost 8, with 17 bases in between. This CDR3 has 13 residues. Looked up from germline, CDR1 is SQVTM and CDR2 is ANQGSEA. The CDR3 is CSVATSGAEGYTF. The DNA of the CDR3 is TGCAGCGTTGCCACCTCGGGGGCCGAAGGCTACACCTTC.

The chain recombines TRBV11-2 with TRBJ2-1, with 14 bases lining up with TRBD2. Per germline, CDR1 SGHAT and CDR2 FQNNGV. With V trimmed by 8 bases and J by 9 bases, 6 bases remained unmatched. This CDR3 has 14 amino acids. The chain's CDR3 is CASLRLAGGSEQFF. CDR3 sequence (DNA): TGTGCCAGCCTACGACTAGCGGGGGGGAGTGAGCAGTTCTTC.

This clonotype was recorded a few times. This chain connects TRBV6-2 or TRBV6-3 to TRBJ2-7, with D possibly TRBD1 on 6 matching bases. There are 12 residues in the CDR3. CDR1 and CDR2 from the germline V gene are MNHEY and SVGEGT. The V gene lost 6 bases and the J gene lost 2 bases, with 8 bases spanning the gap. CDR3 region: CASRGDTYEQYF. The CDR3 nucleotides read TGTGCCAGCAGAGGGGACACCTACGAGCAGTACTTC.

CDR3 amino acids: CASSSRQEHNEQFF. The CDR3 coding sequence is TGTGCCAGCAGCTCCCGACAGGAACACAATGAGCAGTTCTTC. This chain uses TRBV7-6 with TRBJ2-1, with D perhaps TRBD1 (6 bases). The CDR3 is 14 amino acids. The germline V gene encodes CDR1 SGHVS and CDR2 FNYEAQ. Trimming removed 4 bases from V and 5 bases from J, with 12 bases in between.

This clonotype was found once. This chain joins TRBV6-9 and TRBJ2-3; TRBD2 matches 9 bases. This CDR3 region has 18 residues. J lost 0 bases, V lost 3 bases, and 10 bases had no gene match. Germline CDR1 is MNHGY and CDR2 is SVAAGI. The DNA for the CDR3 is TGTGCCAGCAGTTACTGGACAGGCGGGAGGGGTAGCACAGATACGCAGTATTTT. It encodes CASSYWTGGRGSTDTQYF.

DNA for the CDR3: TGTGCCAGCAGCGTCACTAGCGGGGGGGCAAATGAGCAGTTCTTC. Its protein is CASSVTSGGANEQFF. V usage is TRBV9 and J usage is TRBJ2-1, with 13 bases aligning to TRBD2. The V gene's germline CDR1 is SGDLS and CDR2 YYNGEE. J lost 7 bases, V lost 2 bases, and 3 bases had no gene match. The CDR3 totals 15 residues.

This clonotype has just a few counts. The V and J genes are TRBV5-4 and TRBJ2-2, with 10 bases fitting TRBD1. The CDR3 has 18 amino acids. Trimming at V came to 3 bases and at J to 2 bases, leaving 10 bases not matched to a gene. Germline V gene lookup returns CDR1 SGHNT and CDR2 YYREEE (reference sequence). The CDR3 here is CASSSRYRDRGNTGELFF. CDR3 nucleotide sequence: TGTGCCAGCAGCTCAAGATACCGGGACAGGGGAAACACCGGGGAGCTGTTTTTT.

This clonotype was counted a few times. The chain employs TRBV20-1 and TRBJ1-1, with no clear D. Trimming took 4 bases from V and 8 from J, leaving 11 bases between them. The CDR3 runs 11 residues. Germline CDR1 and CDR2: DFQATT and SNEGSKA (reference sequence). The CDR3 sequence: CSAMALAEAFF. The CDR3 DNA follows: TGCAGTGCTATGGCCCTTGCCGAAGCTTTCTTT.

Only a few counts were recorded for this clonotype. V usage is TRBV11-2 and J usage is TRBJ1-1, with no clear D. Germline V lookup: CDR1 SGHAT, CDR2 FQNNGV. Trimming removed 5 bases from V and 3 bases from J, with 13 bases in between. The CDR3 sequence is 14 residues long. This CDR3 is CASSPTPGDTEAFF. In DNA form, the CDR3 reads TGTGCCAGCAGCCCTACCCCAGGAGACACTGAAGCTTTCTTT.

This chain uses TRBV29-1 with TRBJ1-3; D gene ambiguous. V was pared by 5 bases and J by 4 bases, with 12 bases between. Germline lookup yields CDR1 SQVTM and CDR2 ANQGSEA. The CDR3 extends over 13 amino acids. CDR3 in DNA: TGCAGCGTTCTTGGGATTTACGGAAACACCATATATTTT. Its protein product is CSVLGIYGNTIYF.

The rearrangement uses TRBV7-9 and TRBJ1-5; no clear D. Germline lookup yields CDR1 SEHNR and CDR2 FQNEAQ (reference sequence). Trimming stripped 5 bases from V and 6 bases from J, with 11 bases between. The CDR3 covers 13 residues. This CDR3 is CASSGETGQPQHF. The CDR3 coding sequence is TGTGCCAGCAGCGGGGAGACTGGTCAGCCCCAGCATTTT.

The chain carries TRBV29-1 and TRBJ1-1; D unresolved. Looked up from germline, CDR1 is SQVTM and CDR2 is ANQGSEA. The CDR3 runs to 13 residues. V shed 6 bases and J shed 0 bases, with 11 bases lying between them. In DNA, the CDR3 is TGCAGCGTCTTAAAAATAATGAACACTGAAGCTTTCTTT. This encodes CSVLKIMNTEAFF.

CDR3 loop: CASSLRTSGGEQYF. CDR3 nucleotide sequence: TGTGCCAGCAGCTTACGGACTAGCGGGGGCGAGCAGTACTTC. The chain links TRBV7-2 to TRBJ2-7, with 13 nucleotides matching TRBD2. CDR3 length: 14 residues. With 2 bases clipped from V and 6 bases from J, the junction kept 1 base outside the gene matches. The germline V gene has CDR1 SGHTA and CDR2 FQGNSA.

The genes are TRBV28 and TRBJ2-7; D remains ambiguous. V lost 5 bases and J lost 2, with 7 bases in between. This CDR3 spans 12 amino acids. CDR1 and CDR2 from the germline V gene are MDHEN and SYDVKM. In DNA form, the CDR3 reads TGTGCCAGCAGTGTCCCCGCCTACGAGCAGTACTTC. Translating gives CASSVPAYEQYF.

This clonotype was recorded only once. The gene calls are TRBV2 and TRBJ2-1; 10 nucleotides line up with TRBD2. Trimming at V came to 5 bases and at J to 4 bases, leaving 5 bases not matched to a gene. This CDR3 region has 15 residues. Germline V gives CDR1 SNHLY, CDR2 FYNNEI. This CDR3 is CASSQLAGEYNEQFF. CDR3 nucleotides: TGTGCCAGCAGTCAGCTAGCGGGAGAGTACAATGAGCAGTTCTTC.

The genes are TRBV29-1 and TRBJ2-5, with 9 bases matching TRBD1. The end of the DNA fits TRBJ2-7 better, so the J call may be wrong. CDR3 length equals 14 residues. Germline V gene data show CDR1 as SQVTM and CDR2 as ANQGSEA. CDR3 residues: CSVGTWDRASEQYF. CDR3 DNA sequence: TGCAGCGTTGGAACCTGGGACAGGGCCTCCGAGCAGTACTTC.